This TCR beta chain comes out of a study of T-cell memory formation after mild COVID-19. On the study more broadly: Largely donor-specific sequence clusters came from a couple of donors. The study, taken as a whole, reports: Shrinking CD4+ clones were chiefly CM and EM; CD8+ ones were chiefly EMRA.

Only a few counts were recorded for this clonotype. Its antigen is unknown. Per germline, CDR1 MNHNY and CDR2 SVGAGI (reference sequence). This CDR3 contains 15 residues. Trimming cost V 6 bases and J 4 bases; bases outside gene matches: 10. TCRdb used MiXCR to reprocess the 5' RACE reads, holding one entry per CDR3 protein. This table has 300,000 to 350,000 distinct CDR3 sequences, roughly an eighth appearing once. The sequenced sample was PBMCs or a T cell subset sorted from them (not recorded which). This TCR came from a man aged 18-30 years who had mild COVID-19 (a few samples of this study predate the infection). Cell type and time point are not known. The V and J genes are TRBV6-6 and TRBJ1-2, with 8 bases fitting TRBD1. The CDR3 DNA sequence: TGTGCCAGCAGACCGCCGGGACAGGAATTCTATGGCTACACCTTC. It encodes CASRPPGQEFYGYTF.